This T cell receptor beta chain was profiled in a study of T cell repertoires in cytomegalovirus infection. Study-wide context: CMV infection plus the matching HLA type was flagged by public TCR beta signatures.

MiXCR was run by TCRdb on the reads, yielding one entry per CDR3 protein. The profile shows some 310,000 distinct CDR3 sequences, roughly 25% of them singletons. Germline CDR1 SNHLY, CDR2 FYNNEI. V was pared by 8 bases and J by 4 bases, with 11 bases between. The CDR3 has 12 residues. As for this clonotype: The antigen is not known.

The sample here was cultured PBMCs, taken from culture after CMV antigen stimulation. The V call is TRBV2, the J call TRBJ1-2; D unresolved. This receptor was taken from a human donor in good health (CMV status not recorded). Some clones in this sample may be carry-over from other donors' samples. This CDR3 reads CASLPLGYGYTF. CDR3 DNA: TGTGCCAGCTTACCTTTGGGCTATGGCTACACCTTC.